This T cell receptor beta chain was obtained from a study of T cells in Graves' hyperthyroidism and ophthalmopathy. Overall study findings and caveats: Ophthalmopathy cases were set apart from stable hyperthyroidism by a 13 V-J model.

Authors of the study amplified TCR beta CDR3 regions from RNA transcripts. A first-round RT-PCR of the TCR CDR3 used the HTBI primer set. In TCRdb, the multiplex PCR reads were re-called with MiXCR into one record per CDR3 protein. The table lists about 92,000 distinct CDR3 sequences, over 50% of them singletons, with 25% to 30% in the top ten. This clonotype was picked up many times. Its matching antigen is unknown. Trimming took 3 bases from V and 7 from J, leaving 9 bases between them. The germline gives CDR1 LNHDA, CDR2 SQIVND (reference sequence). The CDR3 consists of 12 residues. Cells are PBMCs isolated from around 9.4 ml of fresh blood.

This receptor was identified in a woman in her thirties or forties with Graves' hyperthyroidism. The sequencing input was blood. V is TRBV19 and J is TRBJ1-2, with TRBD1 as a possible D gene (6 bases). The CDR3 region has the DNA TGTGCCAGTAGTATGAGGGGGTTTGGCTACACCTTC. Protein sequence: CASSMRGFGYTF.